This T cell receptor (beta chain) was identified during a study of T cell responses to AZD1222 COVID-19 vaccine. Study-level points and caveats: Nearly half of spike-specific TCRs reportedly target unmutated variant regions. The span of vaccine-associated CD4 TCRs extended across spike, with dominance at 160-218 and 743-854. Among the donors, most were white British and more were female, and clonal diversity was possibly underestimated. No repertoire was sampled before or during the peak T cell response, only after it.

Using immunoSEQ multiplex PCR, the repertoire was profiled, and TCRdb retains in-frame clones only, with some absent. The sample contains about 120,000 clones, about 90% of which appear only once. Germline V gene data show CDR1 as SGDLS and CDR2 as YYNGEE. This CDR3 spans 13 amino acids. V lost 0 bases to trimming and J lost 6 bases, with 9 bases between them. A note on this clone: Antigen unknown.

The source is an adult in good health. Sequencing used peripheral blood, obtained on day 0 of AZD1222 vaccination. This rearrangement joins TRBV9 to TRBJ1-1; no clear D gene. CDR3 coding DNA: TGTGCCAGCAGCGTAGGGGTAGCCGCTGAAGCTTTCTTT. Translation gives CASSVGVAAEAFF.